The following is a T cell receptor (beta chain) sequence with its context. Both TRBC1 and TRBC2 were covered by a beta constant-region primer of two equimolar oligonucleotides. TCRdb called the UMI-ligation and nested PCR reads again in MiXCR, with one record for every CDR3 protein. There are 130,000 to 150,000 distinct CDR3 sequences in the sample; about a sixth occur only once, and approximately 0.13% lies in the top ten. This entry belongs to a study of naive and memory T cell subsets. The V gene lost 0 bases and the J gene lost 3 bases, with 18 bases spanning the gap. Germline V CDR1 and CDR2: DFQATT, SNEGSKA (reference sequence). The CDR3 consists of 17 residues.

The receptor comes from a human donor in good health. This sequence joins TRBV20-1 and TRBJ1-5; D not resolved. Sample: naive CD4+ T cells from blood. The CDR3 protein is CSARDHGILALNQPQHF. CDR3 in DNA: TGCAGTGCTAGAGATCACGGCATATTGGCTCTCAATCAGCCCCAGCATTTT.